The 11 T cell receptor beta chains reported below all come from one sample, sequenced in a study of CXCR3-negative and CXCR3-positive naive CD8 T cells. Study-level points and caveats: The TRB CDR3s that CXCR3-positive naive cells carried were more hydrophobic than those of CXCR3-negative naive cells.

No antigen is known for these receptors. UMI-labeled 5' RACE TRB cDNA libraries were prepared from the cells. TCRdb reanalyzed the 5' RACE reads and collapses them to one entry per CDR3 protein, without DNA. The data show about 130,000 distinct CDR3 sequences, and the top ten clones hold 0.5% to 0.75%. The specimen was naive CXCR3+ CD8+ T cells from blood. As to subset: CD45RO-CCR7+CD27+CD95- naive CD8+ T cells expressing CXCR3 (TNR3+). The origin of the receptors is a human donor in good health. Some clones in this sample may be carry-over from other donors' samples.

The V gene is TRBV29-1, the J gene TRBJ2-2. CDR1 is SQVTM and CDR2 is ANQGSEA in the germline V gene. This CDR3 spans 14 amino acids. CDR3 residues: CSVEGVTETGELFF.

This CDR3 is CATSGLAGGPGYEQFF. This chain uses TRBV24-1 with TRBJ2-1; TCRdb calls TRBD2, which cannot be checked without DNA. CDR3 length: 16 residues. Looked up from germline, CDR1 is KGHDR and CDR2 is SFDVKD.

Here the CDR3 reads CASSPVFGGVNEQYF. The V call is TRBV28, the J call TRBJ2-7; TCRdb lists TRBD1, though no DNA is available to test this call. Germline CDR1 reads MDHEN; CDR2 reads SYDVKM. The CDR3 has 15 residues. Based on the CDR3 plus reference TRBV28 and TRBJ2-7, the full variable domain is DVKVTQSSRYLVKRTGEKVFLECVQDMDHENMFWYRQDPGLGLRLIYFSYDVKMKEKGDIPEGYSVSREKKERFSLILESASTNQTSMYLCASSPVFGGVNEQYFGPGTRLTVT.

The gene calls are TRBV12-3 or TRBV12-4 and TRBJ2-1; TCRdb lists TRBD2, though no DNA is available to test this call. The CDR3 runs 14 residues. CDR3 region: CASIGSVRVNEQFF.

The chain carries TRBV29-1 and TRBJ1-2; TCRdb names TRBD1, which stays unverified in the absence of DNA. CDR1 is SQVTM, CDR2 ANQGSEA, per germline. CDR3 length: 12 residues. The chain's CDR3 is CSVGQEAYGYTF.

This chain uses TRBV12-3 or TRBV12-4 with TRBJ2-7; the D call of TRBD1 rests on TCRdb alone, since no DNA is present to check it. CDR3 length equals 14 residues. This chain's CDR3 is CASRSGTLSYEQYF.

The J gene is TRBJ2-7, the V gene TRBV30; TCRdb proposes TRBD1, but this gene call is untestable without DNA. The CDR3 totals 12 residues. Germline assignment: CDR1 GTSNPN and CDR2 SVGIG (reference sequence). The CDR3 loop is CAWGRDSYEQYF.

The V call is TRBV20-1, the J call TRBJ2-1. The CDR3 runs 15 residues. The V gene's germline CDR1 is DFQATT and CDR2 SNEGSKA (reference sequence). The chain's CDR3 is CSARDRPMTRPEQFF.

The chain has TRBV11-3 and TRBJ2-3; the D call from TCRdb, TRBD2, cannot be confirmed without DNA. The CDR3 has 18 amino acids. Germline V gene lookup returns CDR1 SGHNT and CDR2 YENEEA. The CDR3 spells CASSSGTSGRISTDTQYF.

The chain is built from TRBV7-6 and TRBJ1-1; the TRBD1 assignment by TCRdb is unverifiable without DNA. Germline V gene lookup returns CDR1 SGHVS and CDR2 FNYEAQ. The CDR3 extends over 15 amino acids. CDR3 protein: CASSSFPRGDTEAFF.

The rearrangement joins TRBV19 to TRBJ1-1. The CDR3 is made up of 14 amino acids. Germline assignment: CDR1 LNHDA and CDR2 SQIVND (reference sequence). CDR3 residues: CASSMIRTNTEAFF.